This T cell receptor (beta chain) was observed in a study of early T cells in non-severe SARS-CoV-2 infection. Study in general: Sequencing targeted bulk RNA from unsorted whole blood, leaving chains unpaired.

Attachment of unique molecular identifiers was made to individual cDNA molecules. TCRdb used MiXCR to reprocess the 5' RACE reads, holding one entry per CDR3 protein. The sample consists of 37,000 or so distinct CDR3 sequences, about 4.9% of them appearing once. This clonotype was picked up many times. What it binds is not known. The V gene lost 2 bases and the J gene lost 5 bases, with 7 bases spanning the gap. Germline lookup yields CDR1 SGHRS and CDR2 YFSETQ. This CDR3 contains 12 residues. General observations from the study: Missing private and CD4 specificities, VDJdb matching favored anti-spike CD8 responses.

The sample comprised whole blood. This receptor was taken from an adult who was a healthcare worker with PCR-confirmed SARS-CoV-2 infection or an uninfected control (not recorded which). The chain employs TRBV5-1 and TRBJ2-5; no definite D call. The CDR3 loop reads CASSLNGETQYF. CDR3 DNA sequence: TGCGCCAGCAGCTTAAATGGGGAGACCCAGTACTTC.